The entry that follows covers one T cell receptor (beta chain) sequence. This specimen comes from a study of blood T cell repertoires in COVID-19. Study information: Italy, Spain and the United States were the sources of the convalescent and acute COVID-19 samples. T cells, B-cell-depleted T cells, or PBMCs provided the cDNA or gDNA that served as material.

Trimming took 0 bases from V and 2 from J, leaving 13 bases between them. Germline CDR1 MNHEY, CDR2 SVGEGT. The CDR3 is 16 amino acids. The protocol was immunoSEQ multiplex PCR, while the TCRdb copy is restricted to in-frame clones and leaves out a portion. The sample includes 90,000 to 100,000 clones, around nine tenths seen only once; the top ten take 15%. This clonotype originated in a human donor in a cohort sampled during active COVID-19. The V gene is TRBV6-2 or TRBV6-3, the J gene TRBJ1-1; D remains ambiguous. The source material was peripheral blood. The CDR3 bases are TGTGCCAGCAGTTACTCATTCGAGGTGGGTAACACTGAAGCTTTCTTT. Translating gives CASSYSFEVGNTEAFF.